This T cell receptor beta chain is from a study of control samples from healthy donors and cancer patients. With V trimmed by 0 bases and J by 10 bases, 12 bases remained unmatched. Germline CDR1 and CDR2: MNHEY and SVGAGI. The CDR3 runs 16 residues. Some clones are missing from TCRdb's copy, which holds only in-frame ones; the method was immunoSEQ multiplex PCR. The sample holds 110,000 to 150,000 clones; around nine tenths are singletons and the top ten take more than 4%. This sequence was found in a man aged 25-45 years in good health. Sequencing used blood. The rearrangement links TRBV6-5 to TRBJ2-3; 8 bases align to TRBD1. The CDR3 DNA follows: TGTGCCAGCAGTTACTCGCACAGGGGGAACAGGGGGTCGCAGTATTTT. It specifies CASSYSHRGNRGSQYF.